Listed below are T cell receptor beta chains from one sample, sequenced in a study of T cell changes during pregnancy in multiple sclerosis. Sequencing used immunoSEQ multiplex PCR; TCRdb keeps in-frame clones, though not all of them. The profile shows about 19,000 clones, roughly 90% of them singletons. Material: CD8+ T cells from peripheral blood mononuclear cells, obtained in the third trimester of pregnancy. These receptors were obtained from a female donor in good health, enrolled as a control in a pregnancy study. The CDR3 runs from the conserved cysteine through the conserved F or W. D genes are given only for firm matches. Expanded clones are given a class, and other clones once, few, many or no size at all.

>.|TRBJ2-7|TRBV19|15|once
TGTGCCAGTAGTACTAGACCATATCGCGCCTACGAGCAGTACTTC
CASSTRPYRAYEQYF
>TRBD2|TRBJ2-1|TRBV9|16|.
TGTGCCAGCAGCCCACCAGCGGGGGGGGCCTACAATGAGCAGTTCTTC
CASSPPAGGAYNEQFF
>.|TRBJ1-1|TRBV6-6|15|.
TGTGCCAGCACTTTCGGAGGGGCCATGAACACTGAAGCTTTCTTT
CASTFGGAMNTEAFF
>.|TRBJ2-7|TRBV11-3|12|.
TGTGCCAGCAGCTTAAGAGGGGGCGAGCAGTACTTC
CASSLRGGEQYF
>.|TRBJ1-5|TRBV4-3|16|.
TGCGCCAGCAGCCAAGATTGGGGGACAAGCCCTAAGCCCCAGCATTTT
CASSQDWGTSPKPQHF
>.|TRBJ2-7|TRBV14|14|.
TGTGCCAGCAGCCAAAGCAACGGAGGGGACGAGCAGTACTTC
CASSQSNGGDEQYF
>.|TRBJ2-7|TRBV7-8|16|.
TGTGCCAGCAGCAATCAGATCGACAAGCCCAACTACGAGCAGTACTTC
CASSNQIDKPNYEQYF
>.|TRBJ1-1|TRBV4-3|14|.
TGCGCCAGCAGCCAAGATCGTCTGAACACTGAAGCTTTCTTT
CASSQDRLNTEAFF
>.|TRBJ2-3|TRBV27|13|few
TGTGCCAGCAGTTTATCGGCCACAGATACGCAGTATTTT
CASSLSATDTQYF
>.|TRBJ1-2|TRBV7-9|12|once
TGTGCCAGCAGCTTAGAGGGGGACGGCTACACCTTC
CASSLEGDGYTF
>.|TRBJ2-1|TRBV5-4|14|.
TGTGCCAGCAGCTCGACATCAGGGTTAGGTGAGCAGTTCTTC
CASSSTSGLGEQFF
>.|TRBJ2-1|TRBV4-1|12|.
TGCGCCAGCAGCCAGGGGACTCGAGAGCAGTTCTTC
CASSQGTREQFF
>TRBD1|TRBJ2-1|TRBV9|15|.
TGTGCCAGCAGCGTAGAACAGGGGCGGTACAATGAGCAGTTCTTC
CASSVEQGRYNEQFF
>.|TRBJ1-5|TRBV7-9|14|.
TGTGCCAGCAGCGCGGACAGCCCCAATCAGCCCCAGCATTTT
CASSADSPNQPQHF
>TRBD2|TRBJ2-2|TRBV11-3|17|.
TGTGCCAGCAGCTTACTCCTTAGCGGGCCGAACACCGGGGAGCTGTTTTTT
CASSLLLSGPNTGELFF
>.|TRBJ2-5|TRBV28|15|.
TGTGCCAGCAGGGAGGGCACTGAGTACCAAGAGACCCAGTACTTC
CASREGTEYQETQYF
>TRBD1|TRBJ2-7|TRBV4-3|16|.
TGCGCCAGCAGCCAAACTCTGTGGGACAGTACGAATGAGCAGTACTTC
CASSQTLWDSTNEQYF
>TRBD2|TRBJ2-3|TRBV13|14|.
TGTGCCAGCAGCGACCGGGACTACGTAGATACGCAGTATTTT
CASSDRDYVDTQYF
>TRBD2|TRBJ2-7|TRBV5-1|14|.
TGCGCCAGCAGCTTGGCGGGGGGTAGCAGCGAGCAGTACTTC
CASSLAGGSSEQYF
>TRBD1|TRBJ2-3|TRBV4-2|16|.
TGTGCCAGCAGCCCTACACAGGGGCAAAGGACAGATACGCAGTATTTT
CASSPTQGQRTDTQYF
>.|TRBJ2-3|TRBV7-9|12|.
TGTGCCAGCAGATCCACTAGCACCGCGCAGTATTTT
CASRSTSTAQYF
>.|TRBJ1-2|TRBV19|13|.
TGTGCCAGTAGTATTATTTCGGGTTACGGCTACACCTTC
CASSIISGYGYTF
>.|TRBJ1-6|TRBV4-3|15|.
TGCGCCAGCAGCCAAGGGGAGGAATCTAATTCACCCCTCCACTTT
CASSQGEESNSPLHF
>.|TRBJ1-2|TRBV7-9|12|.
TGTGCCAGCAGCCAGGCTGGTTATGGCTACACCTTC
CASSQAGYGYTF
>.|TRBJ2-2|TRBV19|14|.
TGTGCCAGTCGAGGGCAGGGGTACACCGGGGAGCTGTTTTTT
CASRGQGYTGELFF
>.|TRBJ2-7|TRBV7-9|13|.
TGTGCCAGCACCCCGGCCCGGGCGGGGGAGCAGTACTTC
CASTPARAGEQYF
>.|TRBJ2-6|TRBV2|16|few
TGTGCCAGGGGGGCGGCAGAGGAGGCTGGGGCCAACGTCCTGACTTTC
CARGAAEEAGANVLTF
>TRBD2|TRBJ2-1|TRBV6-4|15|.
TGTGCCAGCAGCCCGACTAGCGGGGGGTACAATGAGCAGTTCTTC
CASSPTSGGYNEQFF
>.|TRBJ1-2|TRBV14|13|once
TGTGCCAGCAGCCCGCAGGGCAACTATGGCTACACCTTC
CASSPQGNYGYTF
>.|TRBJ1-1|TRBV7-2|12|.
TGTGCCAGCAGCCAAGGGGGCACTGAAGCTTTCTTT
CASSQGGTEAFF
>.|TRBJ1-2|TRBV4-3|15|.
TGCGCCAGCAGCCAAGATCGGGCGGGTAACTATGGCTACACCTTC
CASSQDRAGNYGYTF
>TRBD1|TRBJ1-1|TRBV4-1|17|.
TGCGCCAGCAGCCAAGAGGGACAGGGGGCGCCGGCTACTGAAGCTTTCTTT
CASSQEGQGAPATEAFF
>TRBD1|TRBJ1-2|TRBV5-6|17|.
TGTGCCAGCAGCTCCCCGCTCGGGACAGGGGCTAACTATGGCTACACCTTC
CASSSPLGTGANYGYTF
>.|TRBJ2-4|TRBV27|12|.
TGTGCCAGCAGTCGGGACAATTGGATTCAGTACTTC
CASSRDNWIQYF
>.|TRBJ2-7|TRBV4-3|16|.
TGCGCCAGCAGCCAAGATAACCAAGGGGGATCCTACGAGCAGTACTTC
CASSQDNQGGSYEQYF
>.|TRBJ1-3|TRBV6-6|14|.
TGTGCCAGCAGTACTTCAGGCTCTGGAAACACCATATATTTT
CASSTSGSGNTIYF
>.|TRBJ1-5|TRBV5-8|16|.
TGTGCCAGCAGCTTTGAGTCAGGTGTGGGCAATCAGCCCCAGCATTTT
CASSFESGVGNQPQHF
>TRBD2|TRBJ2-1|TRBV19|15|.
TGTGCCAGTAGTATTGGCGGGGGGGCTCGCAATGAGCAGTTCTTC
CASSIGGGARNEQFF
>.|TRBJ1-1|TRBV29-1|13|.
TGCAGCGTTGAAGATGGGAGGCACACTGAAGCTTTCTTT
CSVEDGRHTEAFF
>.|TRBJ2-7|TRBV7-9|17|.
TGTGCCAGCAGCTACCCCACGGACCGGGGTCCCTTCCCCGAGCAGTACTTC
CASSYPTDRGPFPEQYF